These 17 T cell receptor beta chains originate from one sample sequenced in a study of blood T cell repertoires in COVID-19. Repertoires were generated with immunoSEQ multiplex PCR, while TCRdb's copy carries only in-frame clones and drops some. Of around 100,000 clones in the sample, less than 95% are singletons; the top ten hold more than 6%. Sequenced sample: peripheral blood. The receptors were sampled from a man aged 18 to 35 with COVID-19, enrolled during active disease.

This sequence joins TRBV11-2 and TRBJ2-3; D gene unclear. Trimming took off 3 bases at V and 0 bases at J, with 10 bases between the two ends. The CDR3 extends over 15 amino acids. Germline V CDR1 and CDR2: SGHAT, FQNNGV. The chain's CDR3 is CASSFTASSTDTQYF. CDR3 in DNA: TGTGCCAGCAGCTTTACAGCCTCTAGCACAGATACGCAGTATTTT.

The V and J genes are TRBV28 and TRBJ2-5; 10 bases are shared with TRBD1. J was trimmed by 5 bases and V by 8 bases; bases with no gene match: 8. The CDR3 has 14 residues. Germline assignment: CDR1 MDHEN and CDR2 SYDVKM. CDR3 DNA sequence: TGTGCCAGCCATCAGACAGGGGGCTGGGAGACCCAGTACTTC. Residues: CASHQTGGWETQYF.

The sample holds a few counts of this clone. J is TRBJ1-1 and V is TRBV12-3 or TRBV12-4; D not certain. V lost 3 bases to trimming and J lost 5 bases, with 7 bases between them. The CDR3 extends over 12 amino acids. The CDR3 spells CASSFEQTEAFF. CDR3 in DNA: TGTGCCAGCAGTTTCGAACAAACTGAAGCTTTCTTT.

The chain recombines TRBV7-9 with TRBJ2-2; 9 bases are shared with TRBD1. CDR1 is SEHNR and CDR2 is FQNEAQ in the germline V gene (reference sequence). The CDR3 is made up of 16 amino acids. J gave up 4 bases and V 5 bases, and 8 bases lay outside the gene matches. The CDR3 spells CASSISGQGGTGELFF. DNA for the CDR3: TGTGCCAGCAGCATTTCGGGACAGGGTGGCACCGGGGAGCTGTTTTTT.

The chain employs TRBV12-5 and TRBJ1-1, with 7 bases aligning to TRBD1. Per germline, CDR1 LGHNT and CDR2 FRNRAP. After removal of 3 bases from V and 4 bases from J, the junction contained 11 bases not matched to a gene. This CDR3 comprises 16 residues. DNA for the CDR3: TGTGCTAGTGGTTTAGTGAATACAGGGGTTCCCACTGAAGCTTTCTTT. Its protein product is CASGLVNTGVPTEAFF. The full variable domain, completed using reference TRBV12-5 and TRBJ1-1, is DARVTQTPRHKVTEMGQEVTMRCQPILGHNTVFWYRQTMMQGLELLAYFRNRAPLDDSGMPKDRFSAEMPDATLATLKIQPSEPRDSAVYFCASGLVNTGVPTEAFFGQGTRLTVV.

The chain uses TRBV4-3 and TRBJ2-1; weak D call: TRBD2 (5 bases). Looked up from germline, CDR1 is LGHNA and CDR2 is YSLEER. The CDR3 spans 15 residues. Trimming shortened V by 0 bases and J by 3 bases, and 9 bases separated the two germline ends. The CDR3 loop reads CASSQDLRDYNEQFF. The CDR3 DNA is TGCGCCAGCAGCCAAGATTTGAGGGACTACAATGAGCAGTTCTTC.

This chain joins TRBV7-2 and TRBJ2-7, with 9 bases identical to TRBD1. The length of the CDR3 is 15 residues. Germline V gives CDR1 SGHTA, CDR2 FQGNSA. V lost 2 bases, J lost 5 bases, and 7 bases stayed unmatched. The CDR3 reads CASSLMGQGFDEQYF. CDR3 sequence (DNA): TGTGCCAGCAGCTTAATGGGACAGGGATTCGACGAGCAGTACTTC.

The rearrangement joins TRBV13 to TRBJ1-1, with D uncertain. Germline V gene data show CDR1 as PRHDT and CDR2 as FYEKMQ (reference sequence). The CDR3 sequence is 13 residues long. Trimming pared 5 bases from V and 4 bases from J, leaving 11 bases between. CDR3 coding DNA: TGTGCCAGCAGCCCCTGGGGAGGCACTGAAGCTTTCTTT. Protein: CASSPWGGTEAFF.

The chain employs TRBV10-3 and TRBJ1-5; D might be TRBD1 (5 bases). V gave up 6 bases and J gave up 3 bases, with 9 bases separating them. CDR3 length: 13 residues. Germline CDR1 is ENHRY and CDR2 is SYGVKD. The CDR3 sequence: CAIRGTDNQPQHF. The CDR3 DNA reads TGTGCCATCAGGGGGACTGACAATCAGCCCCAGCATTTT.

V usage is TRBV6-5 and J usage is TRBJ2-7; 8 nucleotides agree with TRBD2. The CDR3 has 15 residues. Germline values: CDR1 MNHEY, CDR2 SVGAGI. V lost 4 bases, J lost 3 bases, and 8 bases stayed unmatched. In DNA, the CDR3 is TGTGCCAGCAGTTCCGCCGGACTAGCCGACTACGAGCAGTACTTC. Translating gives CASSSAGLADYEQYF.

This chain uses TRBV4-3 with TRBJ2-1; D call uncertain. Per the germline V gene, CDR1 is LGHNA and CDR2 is YSLEER. Trimming shortened V by 0 bases and J by 6 bases, and 12 bases separated the two germline ends. The CDR3 loop spans 15 amino acids. The CDR3 DNA follows: TGCGCCAGCAGCCAAGAGAGGTCCTACCCCAATGAGCAGTTCTTC. Its translation: CASSQERSYPNEQFF.

The gene calls are TRBV7-9 and TRBJ1-1; D gene unclear. This CDR3 is built from 12 residues. CDR1 SEHNR and CDR2 FQNEAQ come from the germline V gene (reference sequence). The V and J ends lost 5 bases and 5 bases respectively, with 9 bases between them. The CDR3 DNA is TGTGCCAGCAGCCGGGTGGTTACTGAAGCTTTCTTT. This gives the protein CASSRVVTEAFF. Supplemented by reference TRBV7-9 and TRBJ1-1, the full variable domain reads DTGVSQNPRHKITKRGQNVTFRCDPISEHNRLYWYRQTLGQGPEFLTYFQNEAQLEKSRLLSDRFSAERPKGSFSTLEIQRTEQGDSAMYLCASSRVVTEAFFGQGTRLTVV.

On this clone: At one boundary the junction diverges from the germline segment, which might be a read error. The rearrangement links TRBV28 to TRBJ1-4, with no clear D. Germline lookup yields CDR1 MDHEN and CDR2 SYDVKM. The CDR3 covers 14 residues. The CDR3 coding sequence is TGTGCCAGCAGCCCCCCGATAACTAATGAAAAACTGCTTTTT. This encodes CASSPPITNEKLLF.

This clone was observed once. The chain uses TRBV7-9 and TRBJ2-2, with 10 bases aligning to TRBD2. CDR1 and CDR2 from the germline V gene are SEHNR and FQNEAQ (reference sequence). Losses at the gene ends were 5 bases for V and 5 bases for J; bases not matched to a gene: 8. This CDR3 is built from 16 residues. The CDR3 protein is CASSTMTSGRTGELFF. The CDR3 DNA follows: TGTGCCAGCAGCACAATGACTAGCGGGCGAACCGGGGAGCTGTTTTTT.

This sequence joins TRBV27 and TRBJ2-7, with 7 positions matching TRBD2. Trimming at V came to 3 bases and at J to 0 bases, leaving 5 bases not matched to a gene. The CDR3 loop spans 15 amino acids. The germline V gene has CDR1 MNHEY and CDR2 SMNVEV (reference sequence). CDR3 sequence reads: CASSFGGGSSYEQYF. Here the CDR3 DNA reads TGTGCCAGCAGTTTTGGAGGCGGGAGCTCCTACGAGCAGTACTTC.

J is TRBJ2-3 and V is TRBV19; D might be TRBD1 (6 bases). The germline gives CDR1 LNHDA, CDR2 SQIVND (reference sequence). The V and J ends lost 9 bases and 3 bases respectively, with 16 bases between them. The CDR3 is made up of 14 amino acids. DNA of the CDR3: TGTGCCAGCAAAACAGGGATTCGTACAGATACGCAGTATTTT. This encodes CASKTGIRTDTQYF. Variable domain in full (rest from reference TRBV19 and TRBJ2-3): DGGITQSPKYLFRKEGQNVTLSCEQNLNHDAMYWYRQDPGQGLRLIYYSQIVNDFQKGDIAEGYSVSREKKESFPLTVTSAQKNPTAFYLCASKTGIRTDTQYFGPGTRLTVL.

The rearrangement uses TRBV10-3 and TRBJ1-5, with D perhaps matching TRBD1 (5 bases). The germline V and J ends were trimmed by 0 bases and 1 base, with 13 bases remaining between them. CDR3 length equals 17 residues. Germline V gene lookup returns CDR1 ENHRY and CDR2 SYGVKD. The CDR3 DNA reads TGTGCCATCAGTGAGTCTAGCAGGGCTGAGAGCAATCAGCCCCAGCATTTT. Residues: CAISESSRAESNQPQHF.